Below are 5 T cell receptor beta chains sequenced from a single sample in a study of blood T cell repertoires in COVID-19. Generated by immunoSEQ multiplex PCR, the TCRdb table keeps only in-frame clones and is missing some. The sample records about 53,000 clones, approximately 91% being singletons. Material for sequencing was peripheral blood. These receptors originate from a human donor in a cohort sampled during active COVID-19.

This clone was detected only a few times. CDR3 bases: TGTGCCAGCAGCCCCTATAGTAGCACAGATACGCAGTATTTT. Translation gives CASSPYSSTDTQYF. This chain connects TRBV7-9 to TRBJ2-3; D remains ambiguous. The CDR3 runs to 14 residues. Trimming removed 5 bases at V and 0 bases at J, with 9 bases between. Germline CDR1 SEHNR, CDR2 FQNEAQ (reference sequence).

This clone was seen just once. The chain links TRBV9 to TRBJ2-3; perhaps TRBD2 as D (6 bases). The length of the CDR3 is 14 residues. Germline V gives CDR1 SGDLS, CDR2 YYNGEE. V was clipped by 0 bases and J by 4 bases, with 9 bases between them. The CDR3 DNA reads TGTGCCAGCAGCGTAGGGGGGGAGGCAGATACGCAGTATTTT. It yields the protein CASSVGGEADTQYF.

The chain is built from TRBV5-5 and TRBJ2-7, with D tentatively TRBD1 (5 bases). The CDR3 is 15 amino acids. The V end was cut by 1 base, the J end by 0 bases, with 11 bases between. Germline assignment: CDR1 SGHKS and CDR2 YYEKEE (reference sequence). The CDR3 protein is CASSLTGRSSYEQYV. In DNA, the CDR3 is TGTGCCAGCAGCTTGACAGGACGTTCCTCCTACGAGCAGTACGTC.

The count of this clone is one. The rearrangement joins TRBV14 to TRBJ2-1; perhaps TRBD2 as D (5 bases). The germline gives CDR1 SGHDN, CDR2 FVKESK. This CDR3 region has 15 residues. The germline V and J ends were trimmed by 4 bases and 6 bases, with 16 bases remaining between them. The DNA of the CDR3 is TGTGCCAGCAGCCCGCTAGCTCCCCTCCGCAATGAGCAGTTCTTC. Protein: CASSPLAPLRNEQFF.

The chain is built from TRBV7-2 and TRBJ2-5; tentative D call: TRBD2 (6 bases). This CDR3 is built from 14 residues. CDR1 and CDR2 (germline): SGHTA, FQGNSA. The V and J ends lost 5 bases and 1 base respectively, with 11 bases between them. The CDR3 DNA reads as TGTGCCAGCAGCGTAGGGACTGGCCAAGAGACCCAGTACTTC. Encoded protein: CASSVGTGQETQYF.